These T cell receptor beta chains were read from a single sample in a study of tumor-infiltrating lymphocytes in oesophageal squamous cell carcinoma. TCRdb re-analysed the PCR reads in MiXCR, keeping a single row per CDR3 protein. Of 15,000 to 20,000 distinct CDR3 sequences in the sample, less than 55% were seen once. The sequenced sample was blood. Receptor source: a female donor with esophageal squamous cell carcinoma. Both conserved end residues are trimmed from each CDR3. Size tells how often a clone was seen (once, few, many) or the class of an expanded clone, and some rows leave it out.

V	J	size	CDR3
TRBV18	TRBJ1-3	few	ASSPPLRGQGGRTGNTIY
TRBV10-1	.	.	ASSVSVSGTQF
TRBV7-2	TRBJ2-3	few	ASSEGLAGGDTQY
TRBV5-1	.	.	ASSNAYYEQY
TRBV7-5	TRBJ2-5	few	ISVPEGLPVDEQY
TRBV7-4	TRBJ2-5	.	ASSDRVGETQY
TRBV7-2	TRBJ2-3	.	ASSLSGSTDTQY
TRBV6-1	TRBJ1-1	many	ASSYGFVTGLNTEAF
TRBV7-3	TRBJ2-3	.	ASSLRGIVTDTQY
TRBV30	TRBJ2-2	few	AWSDHRGRGTGELF
TRBV7-2	TRBJ1-2	.	ASSLGSWDRNYGYT
TRBV28	.	.	ASSSVWGTGNYGYT
TRBV6-6	.	.	ASRGHRPQETQY
TRBV28	TRBJ2-3	.	ASSVFDGPSSDRTDTQY
TRBV18	TRBJ2-7	few	ASSLGQGVGYEQY
TRBV7-3	TRBJ2-4	few	ASSKLAGVMDEQY
TRBV7-3	TRBJ2-5	.	ASSLTSTGLETQY
TRBV6-1	.	.	ASSEVDEQF
TRBV24-1	TRBJ2-6	many	ATSAPTEANVLT
TRBV20-1	TRBJ2-5	many	SAGAQETQY
TRBV7-2	TRBJ2-7	few	ASSFLAGSREQY
TRBV7-2	.	.	ASTKTGGNSYEQY
TRBV6-1	.	few	ASNRANEQF
TRBV11-2	TRBJ1-1	many	ASSFGRVRTEAF
TRBV27	TRBJ2-2	many	ASSLSGGPSTGELF
TRBV6-2/TRBV6-3	TRBJ2-7	many	ASAREGYEQY
TRBV7-8	TRBJ2-6	few	ASSPTAGANVLT
TRBV20-1	TRBJ2-3	few	SARDSGSTDTQY
TRBV7-2	TRBJ2-3	.	ASSKGEAGGRDTQY
TRBV12-3/TRBV12-4	TRBJ1-4	many	ASRTGTINEKLF
TRBV27	TRBJ2-3	.	ASSLALAGTDTQY
TRBV7-2	.	.	ASSLVGGSFNEQF
TRBV7-8	.	.	ASSLSQAGRDMSSYEQY
TRBV7-6	.	.	ASTNPDRGSEQY
TRBV6-6	TRBJ2-7	.	ASSRQGANEQY
TRBV7-2	.	.	ASSLDSLARPYNEQF
TRBV27	TRBJ2-3	many	ASSKDQGRQY
TRBV5-6	TRBJ1-5	many	ASSPSGRGDNQPQH
TRBV2	TRBJ2-5	.	ASSGLAAYNEQY
TRBV7-2	TRBJ2-5	.	ASSFYRPGETQY
TRBV7-7	TRBJ2-3	medium-sized	ASSRTPGQSTDTQY
TRBV7-3	.	.	ASSLTDRGGANEQY